This entry lists 19 T cell receptor beta chains sequenced from one sample in a study of metastatic and nonmetastatic thyroid tumors. The entire patient cohort was treatment-naive prior to thyroid surgery. TCRdb re-processed the PCR reads through MiXCR. In the table there are tens of thousands of clones, about 25% of which are singletons. Sequenced input: blood. The source is a male donor with papillary thyroid cancer or a benign thyroid nodule (not recorded which). Some clones in this sample may be carry-over from other donors' samples.

This clone was recorded many times. The DNA for the CDR3 is TGTGCCAGCAGCCTACCGACAAGGGAAACTGAAGCTTTCTTT. It yields the protein CASSLPTRETEAFF. The chain uses TRBV6-2 or TRBV6-3 and TRBJ1-1; D is ambiguous. Germline values: CDR1 MNHEY, CDR2 SVGEGT. The CDR3 loop spans 14 amino acids. Trimming removed 6 bases from V and 5 bases from J, with 16 bases in between.

The V call is TRBV5-1, the J call TRBJ2-2; TRBD2 is a possible D gene (7 bases). The germline gives CDR1 SGHRS, CDR2 YFSETQ. The V gene lost 4 bases and the J gene lost 4 bases, with 17 bases spanning the gap. CDR3 size: 16 residues. This chain's CDR3 is CASSPRGARATGELFF. CDR3 nucleotides: TGCGCCAGCAGCCCTCGGGGGGCCCGTGCCACCGGGGAGCTGTTTTTT.

This clone was seen repeatedly, ten times or more. A clone one base away is much larger, so this may be a read error. The rearrangement uses TRBV12-3 or TRBV12-4 and TRBJ2-1; unclear D gene. V lost 11 bases and J 0 bases, leaving 11 bases between the germline ends. The CDR3 consists of 13 residues. This chain's CDR3 is CAGGGNSYNEQFF. Here the CDR3 DNA reads TGTGCCGGTGGCGGAAACTCCTACAATGAGCAGTTCTTC.

This clone has just a few counts. The chain joins TRBV20-1 to TRBJ2-7; D possibly corresponds to TRBD2 (6 bases). Germline lookup yields CDR1 DFQATT and CDR2 SNEGSKA (reference sequence). Trimming shortened V by 2 bases and J by 3 bases, and 20 bases separated the two germline ends. The CDR3 is made up of 16 amino acids. CDR3 protein: CSARPRETWSIYEQYF. The DNA of the CDR3 is TGCAGTGCTAGACCACGGGAGACATGGTCGATCTACGAGCAGTACTTC.

This clone came up a few times. The chain couples TRBV30 to TRBJ2-7; D remains unclear. This CDR3 spans 14 amino acids. Germline-derived CDR1 and CDR2 are GTSNPN and SVGIG (reference sequence). With 4 bases removed from V and 0 bases from J, the gap between germline ends came to 13 bases. The CDR3 here is CAWKGLTSSYEQYF. CDR3 bases: TGTGCCTGGAAGGGTCTGACCAGCTCCTACGAGCAGTACTTC. The full variable domain, rest sourced from reference TRBV30 and TRBJ2-7, is SQTIHQWPATLVQPVGSPLSLECTVEGTSNPNLYWYRQAAGRGLQLLFYSVGIGQISSEVPQNLSASRPQDRQFILSSKKLLLSDSGFYLCAWKGLTSSYEQYFGPGTRLTVT.

The V and J genes are TRBV6-5 and TRBJ2-2, with 10 bases aligning to TRBD2. The germline V gene has CDR1 MNHEY and CDR2 SVGAGI. The CDR3 extends over 15 amino acids. V was pared by 4 bases and J by 6 bases, with 5 bases of the junction left unmatched. The CDR3 here is CASSSASGSPGELFF. CDR3 in DNA: TGTGCCAGCAGTTCTGCTAGCGGGAGTCCCGGGGAGCTGTTTTTT.

Regarding this clone: Possible read error: a much larger clone is one base away. The rearrangement joins TRBV7-9 to TRBJ2-3; weak D call: TRBD1 (5 bases). The germline gives CDR1 SEHNR, CDR2 FQNEAQ (reference sequence). The CDR3 sequence is 11 residues long. CDR3 nucleotide sequence: TGTGCCATCAGCCAGGGAGATACGCAGTATTTT. Translating it yields CAISQGDTQYF.

This clone has ten or more counts. J is TRBJ2-7 and V is TRBV7-6, with 11 nucleotides matching TRBD1. The junction had 5 bases not matched to a gene; V was cut back by 1 base and J by 3 bases. From germline, CDR1 is SGHVS and CDR2 FNYEAQ. This CDR3 has 16 residues. The CDR3, as DNA: TGTGCCAGCAGCTTAGGGGAGGGGACAGGGGGCTACGAGCAGTACTTC. Translation: CASSLGEGTGGYEQYF.

The CDR3 is CASSQFLAGGIGELFF. The DNA for the CDR3 is TGCGCCAGCAGCCAATTTTTAGCGGGAGGGATCGGGGAGCTGTTTTTT. V gene TRBV4-1 combines with J gene TRBJ2-2; 11 bases line up with TRBD2. The CDR3 length is 16 residues. The V gene end was trimmed by 2 bases and the J gene end by 7 bases; junction bases not matched to a gene: 6. Germline CDR1 MGHRA, CDR2 YSYEKL.

This clone showed up many times. V is TRBV30 and J is TRBJ1-1; D gene uncertain. V was cut by 3 bases and J by 5 bases, with 13 bases left in between. The CDR3 is made up of 13 amino acids. CDR1 is GTSNPN, CDR2 SVGIG, per germline (reference sequence). In DNA form, the CDR3 reads TGTGCCTGGAGGGAGAAGGGTCGGACTGAAGCTTTCTTT. Amino acid sequence: CAWREKGRTEAFF.

This clone was recorded a few times. This sequence joins TRBV27 and TRBJ1-5, with D possibly matching TRBD1 (6 bases). The germline V gene has CDR1 MNHEY and CDR2 SMNVEV (reference sequence). The CDR3 runs to 13 residues. V was pared by 6 bases and J by 7 bases, with 13 bases between. CDR3 in amino acids: CASSPTGYQPQHF. For the CDR3, the DNA is TGTGCCAGCAGCCCTACAGGGTACCAGCCCCAGCATTTT.

The chain joins TRBV5-1 to TRBJ1-3; D is ambiguous. CDR1 is SGHRS, CDR2 YFSETQ, per germline. Trimming removed 4 bases from V and 0 bases from J, with 11 bases in between. This CDR3 is 15 amino acids long. CDR3 residues: CASSPDGNSGNTIYF. The CDR3 bases are TGCGCCAGCAGCCCCGACGGAAACTCTGGAAACACCATATATTTT.

This clone was counted at least ten times. This chain links TRBV28 with TRBJ1-2; D gene uncertain. V was trimmed by 2 bases and J by 4 bases, leaving 8 bases between them. The CDR3 loop spans 13 amino acids. Germline V gene data show CDR1 as MDHEN and CDR2 as SYDVKM. CDR3 nucleotide sequence: TGTGCCAGCAGTTTAGTCTCTCCCTATGGCTACACCTTC. Translation: CASSLVSPYGYTF.

V usage is TRBV24-1 and J usage is TRBJ2-3; no clear D. Germline V lookup: CDR1 KGHDR, CDR2 SFDVKD. The CDR3 covers 11 residues. V shed 4 bases and J shed 2 bases, with 0 bases lying between them. CDR3 nucleotides: TGTGCCACCAGTGACACAGATACGCAGTATTTT. Translation gives CATSDTDTQYF.

The chain recombines TRBV30 with TRBJ1-1, with D uncertain. This CDR3 region has 14 residues. V lost 3 bases to trimming and J lost 8 bases, with 19 bases between them. The germline V gene has CDR1 GTSNPN and CDR2 SVGIG (reference sequence). Here the CDR3 reads CAWRVALSSTEAFF. CDR3 sequence (DNA): TGTGCCTGGAGGGTGGCCCTTTCGAGCACCGAAGCTTTCTTT. Based on the CDR3 plus reference TRBV30 and TRBJ1-1, the full variable domain is SQTIHQWPATLVQPVGSPLSLECTVEGTSNPNLYWYRQAAGRGLQLLFYSVGIGQISSEVPQNLSASRPQDRQFILSSKKLLLSDSGFYLCAWRVALSSTEAFFGQGTRLTVV.

In its sample, this clone was seen many times. The chain couples TRBV5-1 to TRBJ1-1; 7 bases match TRBD1. Germline trimming cut 1 base from V and 7 bases from J; bases unmatched to any gene: 7. Germline CDR1 is SGHRS and CDR2 is YFSETQ. The CDR3 consists of 14 residues. This CDR3 is CASSLRVGTDEAFF. CDR3 sequence (DNA): TGCGCCAGCAGCTTGCGGGTTGGGACAGATGAAGCTTTCTTT.

The chain joins TRBV6-1 to TRBJ2-2; D might be TRBD2 (7 bases). Germline V gene sequence: CDR1 MNHNS, CDR2 SASEGT. Trimming took 3 bases from V and 4 from J, leaving 15 bases between them. The CDR3 is made up of 16 amino acids. CDR3 in amino acids: CASSEGAGGSTGELFF. CDR3 bases: TGTGCCAGCAGTGAGGGGGCGGGCGGGAGCACCGGGGAGCTGTTTTTT.

By sample share, this clone is medium-sized. V and J are TRBV30 and TRBJ1-2; no definite D call. CDR1 is GTSNPN, CDR2 SVGIG, per germline (reference sequence). The CDR3 covers 15 residues. V lost 0 bases and J lost 3, with 14 bases in between. DNA of the CDR3: TGTGCCTGGAGTGTAGCCGAGCCTAGGGACTATGGCTACACCTTC. Its translation: CAWSVAEPRDYGYTF.

Only a few counts were recorded for this clone. The chain joins TRBV12-3 or TRBV12-4 to TRBJ2-7; 10 bases agree with TRBD2. The CDR3 has 17 residues. V gave up 1 base and J gave up 3 bases; unmatched junction bases: 9. The CDR3 DNA sequence: TGTGCCAGCAGTTTAGGGGGTAGCGGGAGGATCTACTACGAGCAGTACTTC. This gives the protein CASSLGGSGRIYYEQYF.